This TCR beta chain was profiled in a study of T cells in Graves' hyperthyroidism and ophthalmopathy. Template material for amplifying TCR beta CDR3 regions consisted of RNA transcripts. The TCR CDR3 first-round RT-PCR relied on the HTBI primer set. TCRdb re-called the multiplex PCR reads with MiXCR, one entry per CDR3 protein. The sample consists of 700,000 or so distinct CDR3 sequences, around 15% of them appearing once. This CDR3 is built from 16 residues. Germline V lookup: CDR1 MNHEY, CDR2 SMNVEV (reference sequence). V lost 3 bases to trimming and J lost 3 bases; unmatched junction nucleotides: 11. This clonotype was detected many times.

This chain uses TRBV27 with TRBJ2-7, with 7 bases that match TRBD1. What was sequenced was blood. This TCR was sampled from a man aged 18 to 35 with Graves' hyperthyroidism. CDR3 coding DNA: TGTGCCAGCAGTTTTTATGACAGGGCACACTACTACGAGCAGTACTTC. This encodes CASSFYDRAHYYEQYF.